This TCR beta chain was found in a study of T-cell reconstitution after alpha-beta-depleted transplantation in children. Study results and caveats: Recipient T cells and thymic progenitors that survived gave rise to the high TCRbeta diversity observed at day 60 in some patients. Reported findings indicate that, about two months after transplant, alpha-beta T cells came from several hundred expanded clones, which were derived from non-depleted graft cells. Newly made T cells mostly supplied T-cell counts and diversity one year after transplant.

Preparing the TCRbeta library involved the use of unique molecular identifiers. TCRdb itself ran the PCR reads through MiXCR, one entry per CDR3 protein. The table includes some 440,000 distinct CDR3 sequences, 15% to 20% detected once. This clonotype was seen more than once but under ten times. What it binds is unknown. CDR3 size: 15 residues. With 4 bases clipped from V and 4 bases from J, the junction kept 10 bases outside the gene matches. The starting material was PBMCs, mostly from graft donor cells, obtained 360 days after TCRalphabeta/CD19-depleted stem cell transplant. The V gene is TRBV12-3 or TRBV12-4, the J gene TRBJ2-7; 7 bases line up with TRBD1. The receptor was isolated from a boy younger than two who had a stem cell transplant for Wiskott-Aldrich syndrome, so the T cells may come from the graft donor. The CDR3, as DNA: TGTGCCAGCAGTTCCGAAACGACAGGGTTGTACGAGCAGTACTTC. As protein: CASSSETTGLYEQYF.